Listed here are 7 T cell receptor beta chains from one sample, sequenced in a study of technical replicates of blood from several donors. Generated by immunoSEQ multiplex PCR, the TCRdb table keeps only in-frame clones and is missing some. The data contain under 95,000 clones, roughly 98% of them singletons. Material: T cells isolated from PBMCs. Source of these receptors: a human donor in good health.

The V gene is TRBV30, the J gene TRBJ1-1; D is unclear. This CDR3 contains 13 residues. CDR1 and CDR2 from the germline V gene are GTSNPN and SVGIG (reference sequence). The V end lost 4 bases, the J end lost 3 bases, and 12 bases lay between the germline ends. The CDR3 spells CAWTNGVHTEAFF. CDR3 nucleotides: TGTGCCTGGACCAACGGGGTACACACTGAAGCTTTCTTT.

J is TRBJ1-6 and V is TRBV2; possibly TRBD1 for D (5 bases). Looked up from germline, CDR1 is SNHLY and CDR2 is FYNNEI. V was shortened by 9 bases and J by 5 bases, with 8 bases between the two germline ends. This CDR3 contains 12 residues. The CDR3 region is CARQENNSPLHF. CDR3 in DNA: TGTGCCAGACAGGAAAATAATTCACCCCTCCACTTT.

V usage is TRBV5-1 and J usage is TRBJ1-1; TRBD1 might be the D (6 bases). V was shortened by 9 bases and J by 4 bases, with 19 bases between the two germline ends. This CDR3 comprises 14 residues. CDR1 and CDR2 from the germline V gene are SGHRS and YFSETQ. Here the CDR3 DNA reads TGCGCCACCTCCAGGGGAGGGGAGGGCACTGAAGCTTTCTTT. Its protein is CATSRGGEGTEAFF.

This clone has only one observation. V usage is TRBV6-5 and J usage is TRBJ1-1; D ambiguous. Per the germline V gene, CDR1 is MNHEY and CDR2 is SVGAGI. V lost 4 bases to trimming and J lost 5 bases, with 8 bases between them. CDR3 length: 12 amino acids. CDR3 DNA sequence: TGTGCCAGCAGTTCGGCGGTTACTGAAGCTTTCTTT. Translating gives CASSSAVTEAFF.

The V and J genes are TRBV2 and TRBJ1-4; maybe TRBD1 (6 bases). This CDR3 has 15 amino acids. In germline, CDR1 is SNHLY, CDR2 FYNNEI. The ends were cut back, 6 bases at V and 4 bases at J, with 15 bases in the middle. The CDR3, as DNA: TGTGCCAGCAGGGCCCCGGGACAATATAATGAAAAACTGTTTTTT. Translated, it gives CASRAPGQYNEKLFF.

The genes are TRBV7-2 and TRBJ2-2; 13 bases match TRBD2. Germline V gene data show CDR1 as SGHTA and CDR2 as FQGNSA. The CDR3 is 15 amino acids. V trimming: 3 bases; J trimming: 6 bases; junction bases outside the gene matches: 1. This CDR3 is CASSFGLAGAGELFF. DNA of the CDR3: TGTGCCAGCAGCTTCGGACTAGCGGGAGCCGGGGAGCTGTTTTTT.

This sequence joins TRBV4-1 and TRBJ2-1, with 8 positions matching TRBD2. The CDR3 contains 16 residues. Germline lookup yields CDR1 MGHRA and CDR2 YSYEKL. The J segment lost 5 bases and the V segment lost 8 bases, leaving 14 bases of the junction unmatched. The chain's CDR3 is CASRKAGGRRHNEQFF. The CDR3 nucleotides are TGCGCCAGCCGGAAGGCGGGAGGTCGGAGGCACAATGAGCAGTTCTTC.